This entry describes one TCR beta chain. Profiled with immunoSEQ multiplex PCR; TCRdb holds only in-frame clones, not every one. The sample includes 100,000 to 150,000 clones, approximately 94% of them seen just once. The data belong to a study of cytomegalovirus exposure and HLA in healthy donors. The TCR originated in a man younger than 30 in good health and CMV-seronegative. Sample: PBMCs.

The CDR3 sequence: CASSPSTGLGEAFF. Here the CDR3 DNA reads TGTGCCAGCAGCCCCTCGACAGGGTTGGGGGAAGCTTTCTTT. The rearrangement uses TRBV28 and TRBJ1-1, with 7 positions matching TRBD1. CDR1 and CDR2 (germline): MDHEN, SYDVKM. This CDR3 contains 14 residues. Trimming removed 6 bases from V and 8 bases from J; junction bases left unmatched: 12.